The present TCR beta chain was sequenced within a study of T cells in Graves' hyperthyroidism and ophthalmopathy. Germline V gene sequence: CDR1 LGHNA, CDR2 YNFKEQ. CDR3 length: 13 residues. V shed 2 bases and J shed 6 bases, with 10 bases lying between them. Findings of the study overall: Stable hyperthyroidism was told apart from ophthalmopathy by a model built on 13 V-J features.

The CDR3 regions of TCR beta were amplified from RNA transcripts. Carried out on the TCR CDR3, a first-round RT-PCR used the HTBI primer set. TCRdb passed the multiplex PCR reads through MiXCR, listing each CDR3 protein once. The table has about 570,000 distinct CDR3 sequences, approximately 44% seen once. This clonotype occurred many times. The antigen is undetermined. The rearrangement uses TRBV4-2 and TRBJ1-2; TRBD1 might be the D (6 bases). The TCR was taken from an adult woman with Graves' disease, either hyperthyroidism or ophthalmopathy (not recorded which). The sample consisted of peripheral blood or thyroid tissue (not recorded which). CDR3 amino acids: CASSQFGGDGYTF. The CDR3 region has the DNA TGTGCCAGCAGCCAATTTGGGGGCGATGGCTACACCTTC.